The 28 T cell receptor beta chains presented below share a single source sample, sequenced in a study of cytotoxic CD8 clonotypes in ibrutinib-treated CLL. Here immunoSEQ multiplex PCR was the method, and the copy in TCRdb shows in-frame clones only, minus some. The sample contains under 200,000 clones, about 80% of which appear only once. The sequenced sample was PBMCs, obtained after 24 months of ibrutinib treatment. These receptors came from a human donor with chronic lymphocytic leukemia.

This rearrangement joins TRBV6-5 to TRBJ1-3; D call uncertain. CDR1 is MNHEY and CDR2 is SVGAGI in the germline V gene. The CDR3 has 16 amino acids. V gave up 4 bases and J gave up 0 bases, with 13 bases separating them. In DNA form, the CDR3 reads TGTGCCAGCAGTTCCGGCCGGCACAGCTCTGGAAACACCATATATTTT. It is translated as CASSSGRHSSGNTIYF.

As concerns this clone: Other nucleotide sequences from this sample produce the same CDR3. DNA of the CDR3: TGTGCCAGCAGTGAAGGCAATCAGCCCCAGCATTTT. Residues: CASSEGNQPQHF. This chain connects TRBV2 to TRBJ1-5, with no clear D. CDR1 is SNHLY, CDR2 FYNNEI, per germline. Trimming pared 1 base from V and 2 bases from J, leaving 0 bases between. The CDR3 length is 12 residues.

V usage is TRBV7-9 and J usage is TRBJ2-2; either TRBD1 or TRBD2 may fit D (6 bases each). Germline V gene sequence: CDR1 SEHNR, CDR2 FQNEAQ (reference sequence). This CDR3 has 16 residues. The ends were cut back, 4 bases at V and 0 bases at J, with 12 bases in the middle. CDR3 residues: CASSSRGTTNTGELFF. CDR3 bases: TGTGCCAGCAGCTCTCGCGGGACAACGAACACCGGGGAGCTGTTTTTT.

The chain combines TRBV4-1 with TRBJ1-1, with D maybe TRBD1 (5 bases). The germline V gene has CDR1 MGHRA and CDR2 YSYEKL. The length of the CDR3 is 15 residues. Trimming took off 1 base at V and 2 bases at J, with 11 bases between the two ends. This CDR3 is CASSQAQGLNTEAFF. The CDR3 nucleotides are TGCGCCAGCAGCCAAGCCCAGGGCCTCAACACTGAAGCTTTCTTT.

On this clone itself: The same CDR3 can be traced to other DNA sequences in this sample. In nucleotides, the CDR3 is TGCGCCAGCAGCTTGGCCCAGTATGGCTACACCTTC. It yields the protein CASSLAQYGYTF. This chain links TRBV5-1 with TRBJ1-2; D not certain. The CDR3 length is 12 residues. Germline assignment: CDR1 SGHRS and CDR2 YFSETQ. The V end lost 0 bases, the J end lost 5 bases, and 5 bases lay between the germline ends.

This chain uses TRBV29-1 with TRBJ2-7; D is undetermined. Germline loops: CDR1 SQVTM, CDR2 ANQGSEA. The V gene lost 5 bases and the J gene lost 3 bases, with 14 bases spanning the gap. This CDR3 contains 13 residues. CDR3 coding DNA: TGCAGCGTTCGGCAAGGGTTAGACTACGAGCAGTACTTC. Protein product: CSVRQGLDYEQYF.

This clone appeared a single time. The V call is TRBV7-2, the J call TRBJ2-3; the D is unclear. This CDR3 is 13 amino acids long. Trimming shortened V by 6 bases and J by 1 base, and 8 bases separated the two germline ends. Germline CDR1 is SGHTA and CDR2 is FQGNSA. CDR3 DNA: TGTGCCAGCAGGGCAGGACGCACAGATACGCAGTATTTT. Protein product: CASRAGRTDTQYF.

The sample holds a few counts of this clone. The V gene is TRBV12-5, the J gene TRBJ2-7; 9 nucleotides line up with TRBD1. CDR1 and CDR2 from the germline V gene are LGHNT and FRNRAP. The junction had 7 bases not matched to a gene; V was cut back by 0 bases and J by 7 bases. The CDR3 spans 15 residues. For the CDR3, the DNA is TGTGCTAGTGGTTTGGTGGGGACAGGGCTGAAGGAGCAGTACTTC. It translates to CASGLVGTGLKEQYF.

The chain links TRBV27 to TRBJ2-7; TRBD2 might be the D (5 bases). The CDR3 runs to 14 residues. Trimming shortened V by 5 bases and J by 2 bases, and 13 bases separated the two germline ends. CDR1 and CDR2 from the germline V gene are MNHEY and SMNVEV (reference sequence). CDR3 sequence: CASSRGGGTYEQYF. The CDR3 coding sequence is TGTGCCAGCAGTCGTGGAGGCGGTACCTACGAGCAGTACTTC.

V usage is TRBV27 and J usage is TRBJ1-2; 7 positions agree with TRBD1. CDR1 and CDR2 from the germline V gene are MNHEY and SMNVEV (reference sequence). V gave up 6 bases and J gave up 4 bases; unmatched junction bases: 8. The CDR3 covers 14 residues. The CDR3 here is CASRSTGAGYGYTF. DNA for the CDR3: TGTGCCAGCAGGTCAACAGGGGCGGGCTATGGCTACACCTTC.

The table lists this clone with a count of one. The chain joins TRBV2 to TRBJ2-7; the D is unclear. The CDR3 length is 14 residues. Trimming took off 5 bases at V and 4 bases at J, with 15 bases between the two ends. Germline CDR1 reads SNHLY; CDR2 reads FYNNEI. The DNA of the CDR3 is TGTGCCAGCAGTAGCAGCGCGGTTCTTTACGAGCAGTACTTC. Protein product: CASSSSAVLYEQYF. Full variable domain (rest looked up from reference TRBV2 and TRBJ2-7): EPEVTQTPSHQVTQMGQEVILRCVPISNHLYFYWYRQILGQKVEFLVSFYNNEISEKSEIFDDQFSVERPDGSNFTLKIRSTKLEDSAMYFCASSSSAVLYEQYFGPGTRLTVT.

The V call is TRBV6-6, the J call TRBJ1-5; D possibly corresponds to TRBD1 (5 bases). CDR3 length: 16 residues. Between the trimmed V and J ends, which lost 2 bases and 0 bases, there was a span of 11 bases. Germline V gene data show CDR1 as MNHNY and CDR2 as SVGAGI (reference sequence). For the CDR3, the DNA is TGTGCCAGCAGTTACCTAGCGGGGGATAGCAATCAGCCCCAGCATTTT. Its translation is CASSYLAGDSNQPQHF.

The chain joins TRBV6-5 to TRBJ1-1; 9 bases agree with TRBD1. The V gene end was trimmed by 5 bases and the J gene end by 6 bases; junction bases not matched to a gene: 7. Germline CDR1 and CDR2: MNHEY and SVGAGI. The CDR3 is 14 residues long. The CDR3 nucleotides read TGTGCCAGCAGTAAACAGGGGGCGCGGGCTGAAGCTTTCTTT. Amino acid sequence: CASSKQGARAEAFF.

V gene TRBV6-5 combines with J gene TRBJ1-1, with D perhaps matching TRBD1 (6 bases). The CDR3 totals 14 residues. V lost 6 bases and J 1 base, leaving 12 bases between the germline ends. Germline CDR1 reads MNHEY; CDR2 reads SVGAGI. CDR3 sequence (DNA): TGTGCCAGCAGAAGGGGGAACACGAACACTGAAGCTTTCTTT. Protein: CASRRGNTNTEAFF.

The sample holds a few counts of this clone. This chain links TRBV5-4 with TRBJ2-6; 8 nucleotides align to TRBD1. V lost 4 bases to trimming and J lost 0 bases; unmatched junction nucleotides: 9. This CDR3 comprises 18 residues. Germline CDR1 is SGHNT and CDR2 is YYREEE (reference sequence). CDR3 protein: CASSPWAGGSSGANVLTF. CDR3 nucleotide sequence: TGTGCCAGCAGCCCGTGGGCAGGGGGCTCCTCTGGGGCCAACGTCCTGACTTTC.

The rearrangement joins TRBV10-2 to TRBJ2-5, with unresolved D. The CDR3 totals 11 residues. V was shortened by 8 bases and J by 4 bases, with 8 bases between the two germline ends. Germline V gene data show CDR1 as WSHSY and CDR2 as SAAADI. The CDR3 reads CASSIGETQYF. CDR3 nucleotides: TGCGCCAGCTCGATTGGAGAGACCCAGTACTTC.

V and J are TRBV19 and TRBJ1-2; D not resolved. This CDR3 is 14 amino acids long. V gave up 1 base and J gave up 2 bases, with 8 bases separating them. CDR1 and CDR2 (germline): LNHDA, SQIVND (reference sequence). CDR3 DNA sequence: TGTGCCAGTAGTATAGTGGAAGGGAACTATGGCTACACCTTC. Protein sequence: CASSIVEGNYGYTF.

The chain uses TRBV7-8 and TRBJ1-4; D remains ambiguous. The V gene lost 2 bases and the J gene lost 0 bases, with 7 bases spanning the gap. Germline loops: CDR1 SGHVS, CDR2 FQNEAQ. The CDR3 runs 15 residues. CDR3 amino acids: CASSLRTATNEKLFF. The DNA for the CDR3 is TGTGCCAGCAGCTTACGGACGGCAACTAATGAAAAACTGTTTTTT.

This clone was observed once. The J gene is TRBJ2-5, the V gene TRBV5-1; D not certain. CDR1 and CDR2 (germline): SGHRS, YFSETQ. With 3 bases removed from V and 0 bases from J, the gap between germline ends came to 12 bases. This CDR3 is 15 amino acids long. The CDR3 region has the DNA TGCGCCAGCAGCTACCGGACGGGCTACCAAGAGACCCAGTACTTC. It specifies CASSYRTGYQETQYF.

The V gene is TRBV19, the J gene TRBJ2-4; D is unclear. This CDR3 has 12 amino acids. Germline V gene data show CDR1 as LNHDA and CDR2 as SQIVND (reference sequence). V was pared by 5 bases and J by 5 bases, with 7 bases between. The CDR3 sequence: CASSDRQNIQYF. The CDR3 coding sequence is TGTGCCAGTAGTGACCGTCAAAACATTCAGTACTTC.

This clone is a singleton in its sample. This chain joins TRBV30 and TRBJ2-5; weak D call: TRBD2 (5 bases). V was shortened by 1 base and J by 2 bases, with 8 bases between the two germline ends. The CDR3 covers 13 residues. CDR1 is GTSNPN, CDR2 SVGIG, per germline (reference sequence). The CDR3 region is CAWSEDFQETQYF. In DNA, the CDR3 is TGTGCCTGGAGTGAGGACTTTCAAGAGACCCAGTACTTC.

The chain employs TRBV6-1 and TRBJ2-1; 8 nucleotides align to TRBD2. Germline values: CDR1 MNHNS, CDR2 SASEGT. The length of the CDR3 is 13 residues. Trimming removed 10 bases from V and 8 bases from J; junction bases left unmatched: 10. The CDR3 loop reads CATSFSGTDEQFF. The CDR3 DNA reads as TGTGCCACCTCGTTTAGCGGGACCGATGAGCAGTTCTTC.

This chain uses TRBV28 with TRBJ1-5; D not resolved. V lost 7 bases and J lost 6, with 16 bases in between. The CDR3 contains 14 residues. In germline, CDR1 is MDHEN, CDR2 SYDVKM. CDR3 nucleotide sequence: TGTGCCAGCATGACGGGGTCGGCGGCTCAGCCCCAGCATTTT. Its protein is CASMTGSAAQPQHF.

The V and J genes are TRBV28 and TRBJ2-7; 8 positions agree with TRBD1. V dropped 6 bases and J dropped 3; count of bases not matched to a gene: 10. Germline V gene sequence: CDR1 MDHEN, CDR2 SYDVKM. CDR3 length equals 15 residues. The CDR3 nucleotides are TGTGCCAGCAGGCCAAACGGACAGGGCGTCTACGAGCAGTACTTC. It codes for CASRPNGQGVYEQYF.

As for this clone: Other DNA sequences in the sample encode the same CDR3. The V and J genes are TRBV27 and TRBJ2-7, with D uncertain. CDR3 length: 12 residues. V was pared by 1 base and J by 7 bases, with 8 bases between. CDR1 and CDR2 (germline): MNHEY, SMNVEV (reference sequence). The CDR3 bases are TGTGCCAGCAGTTTATGGGGTCGGGAGCAGTACTTC. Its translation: CASSLWGREQYF.

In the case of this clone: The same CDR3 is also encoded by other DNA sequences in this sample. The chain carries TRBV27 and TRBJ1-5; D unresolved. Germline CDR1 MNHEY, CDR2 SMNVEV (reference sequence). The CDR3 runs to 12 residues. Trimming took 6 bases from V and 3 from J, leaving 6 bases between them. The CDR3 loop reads CASSSPNQPQHF. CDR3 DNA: TGTGCCAGCAGCAGCCCCAATCAGCCCCAGCATTTT.

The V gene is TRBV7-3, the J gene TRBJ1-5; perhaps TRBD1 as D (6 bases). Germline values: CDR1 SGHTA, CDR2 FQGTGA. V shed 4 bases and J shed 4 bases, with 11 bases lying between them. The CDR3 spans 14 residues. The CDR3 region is CASSWTVPNQPQHF. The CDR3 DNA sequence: TGTGCCAGCAGCTGGACAGTTCCGAATCAGCCCCAGCATTTT.

The CDR3 nucleotides are TGTGCCTGGAGTATACCGCTGGGGGAGCAGTACTTC. Protein sequence: CAWSIPLGEQYF. The V gene is TRBV30, the J gene TRBJ2-7, with no clear D. Trimming shortened V by 2 bases and J by 7 bases, and 12 bases separated the two germline ends. Germline CDR1 reads GTSNPN; CDR2 reads SVGIG (reference sequence). The CDR3 runs 12 residues.